Listed below are T cell receptor beta chains from one sample, sequenced in a study of blood T cell repertoires in COVID-19. Assay: immunoSEQ multiplex PCR; the TCRdb copy retains only in-frame clones and omits some. This sample has some 150,000 clones, with roughly 89% found just once. Sequenced: peripheral blood. The receptors originated from a woman aged 45 to 65 with acute or convalescent COVID-19. CDR3s include the opening cysteine and the closing phenylalanine or tryptophan. The D gene is left open where the match is weak. Expanded clones get a size class; other rows say once, few or many, or leave the size out.

v_call: TRBV27
d_call: NA
j_call: TRBJ1-1
clone_size: NA
cdr3_nt: TGTGCCAGCAAAAAGGCGGGGGGAGAAGAAGCTTTCTTT
cdr3_aa: CASKKAGGEEAFF

v_call: TRBV12-3/TRBV12-4
d_call: NA
j_call: TRBJ2-7
clone_size: NA
cdr3_nt: TGTGCCAGCAGGTCTTCAGGGGCCGAGCAGTACTTC
cdr3_aa: CASRSSGAEQYF

v_call: TRBV6-5
d_call: TRBD1
j_call: TRBJ2-1
clone_size: NA
cdr3_nt: TGTGCCAGCACCAGATCACAGGGGGCTTACAATGAGCAGTTCTTC
cdr3_aa: CASTRSQGAYNEQFF

v_call: TRBV6-5
d_call: NA
j_call: TRBJ2-4
clone_size: NA
cdr3_nt: TGTGCCAGCAGCCCGGGACTGTCGGCCAAAAACATTCAGTACTTC
cdr3_aa: CASSPGLSAKNIQYF

v_call: TRBV6-2/TRBV6-3
d_call: TRBD2
j_call: TRBJ2-5
clone_size: NA
cdr3_nt: TGTGCCAGCAGTTACCCCAGCGGGGCTCAAGAGACCCAGTACTTC
cdr3_aa: CASSYPSGAQETQYF

v_call: TRBV21-1
d_call: NA
j_call: TRBJ1-5
clone_size: NA
cdr3_nt: TGTGCCAGCCTCGCAGGGGAGGGGTGGAGGGATCAGCCCCAGCATTTT
cdr3_aa: CASLAGEGWRDQPQHF

v_call: TRBV7-2
d_call: TRBD2
j_call: TRBJ2-7
clone_size: NA
cdr3_nt: TGTGCCAGCAGCGAGGGACTAGCGGGGACGATATACGAGCAGTACTTC
cdr3_aa: CASSEGLAGTIYEQYF

v_call: TRBV9
d_call: NA
j_call: TRBJ1-2
clone_size: NA
cdr3_nt: TGTGCCAGCAGCGCCTACGGCCAGGCAGGGCTGGGCTACACCTTC
cdr3_aa: CASSAYGQAGLGYTF

v_call: TRBV19
d_call: NA
j_call: TRBJ1-2
clone_size: NA
cdr3_nt: TGTGCCAGTAGTATAAACCGGAACTATGGCTACACCTTC
cdr3_aa: CASSINRNYGYTF

v_call: TRBV5-6
d_call: NA
j_call: TRBJ1-1
clone_size: NA
cdr3_nt: TGTGCCAGCACATCTACACAGGGATACGAAAATGAAGCTTTCTTT
cdr3_aa: CASTSTQGYENEAFF

v_call: TRBV2
d_call: NA
j_call: TRBJ1-1
clone_size: few
cdr3_nt: TGTGCCAGCAGTGGCCGGGACTACAACACTGAAGCTTTCTTT
cdr3_aa: CASSGRDYNTEAFF

v_call: TRBV13
d_call: TRBD2
j_call: TRBJ2-1
clone_size: once
cdr3_nt: TGTGCCAGCAGCCTAATAGCGGGAGTCAACGGTGAGCAGTTCTTC
cdr3_aa: CASSLIAGVNGEQFF

v_call: TRBV10-3
d_call: NA
j_call: TRBJ1-1
clone_size: NA
cdr3_nt: TGTGCCACCAAGAGGCGGGACGGGAGTGAAGCTTTCTTT
cdr3_aa: CATKRRDGSEAFF

v_call: TRBV27
d_call: TRBD1
j_call: TRBJ1-3
clone_size: NA
cdr3_nt: TGTGCCAGCAGTCCCGAGACAGGGGCAATTGGAAACACCATATATTTT
cdr3_aa: CASSPETGAIGNTIYF

v_call: TRBV6-1
d_call: TRBD2
j_call: TRBJ2-2
clone_size: NA
cdr3_nt: TGTGCCAGCAGTGTTCTAGCGGGGGGGAGCACCGGGGAGCTGTTTTTT
cdr3_aa: CASSVLAGGSTGELFF

v_call: TRBV3-1/TRBV3-2
d_call: NA
j_call: TRBJ2-5
clone_size: NA
cdr3_nt: TGTGCCAGCAGCCAACTCCAAGAGACCCAGTACTTC
cdr3_aa: CASSQLQETQYF

v_call: TRBV10-3
d_call: NA
j_call: TRBJ2-7
clone_size: NA
cdr3_nt: TGTGCCACCATGACTAGGCCAGGTGACGAGCAGTACTTC
cdr3_aa: CATMTRPGDEQYF

v_call: TRBV19
d_call: TRBD2
j_call: TRBJ2-3
clone_size: NA
cdr3_nt: TGTGCCAGTAGTCTACACCTTAGCGGGGGGGCCGGGGCAGATACGCAGTATTTT
cdr3_aa: CASSLHLSGGAGADTQYF

v_call: TRBV7-9
d_call: NA
j_call: TRBJ2-7
clone_size: NA
cdr3_nt: TGTGCCAGCAGCCCAATGGGCGGGACCTCCTACGAGCAGTACTTC
cdr3_aa: CASSPMGGTSYEQYF

v_call: TRBV6-5
d_call: TRBD1
j_call: TRBJ1-4
clone_size: once
cdr3_nt: TGTGCCAGCGGGCCGCCGGGACAGCCGAATGAAAAACTGTTTTTT
cdr3_aa: CASGPPGQPNEKLFF

v_call: TRBV10-2
d_call: NA
j_call: TRBJ2-3
clone_size: NA
cdr3_nt: TGCGCCAGCAGTGAGTCGGTTGCGAGCACAGATACGCAGTATTTT
cdr3_aa: CASSESVASTDTQYF

v_call: TRBV5-1
d_call: NA
j_call: TRBJ2-3
clone_size: NA
cdr3_nt: TGCGCCAGCAGCTGGGGTCAGACAGCACCCCGGCCCCAGTATTTT
cdr3_aa: CASSWGQTAPRPQYF

v_call: TRBV19
d_call: TRBD1
j_call: TRBJ1-5
clone_size: NA
cdr3_nt: TGTGCCAGCAGGGACAGGGACTATAGCAATCAGCCCCAGCATTTT
cdr3_aa: CASRDRDYSNQPQHF

v_call: TRBV12-5
d_call: NA
j_call: TRBJ1-1
clone_size: NA
cdr3_nt: TGTGCTTGCAGTCTTATTACTGAAGCTTTCTTT
cdr3_aa: CACSLITEAFF

v_call: TRBV5-4
d_call: NA
j_call: TRBJ1-2
clone_size: NA
cdr3_nt: TGTGCCAGCAGCCCACGGGGTCGTAACTATGGCTACACCTTT
cdr3_aa: CASSPRGRNYGYTF

v_call: TRBV28
d_call: NA
j_call: TRBJ2-7
clone_size: NA
cdr3_nt: TGTGCCAGCAGCTGGGGCGGAATCTACGAGCAGTACTTC
cdr3_aa: CASSWGGIYEQYF

v_call: TRBV29-1
d_call: TRBD1
j_call: TRBJ1-4
clone_size: NA
cdr3_nt: TGCAGCGTTGAAGACCCTATCACAGGGGTTTTGGGTGAAAAACTGTTTTTT
cdr3_aa: CSVEDPITGVLGEKLFF

v_call: TRBV5-5
d_call: NA
j_call: TRBJ1-5
clone_size: NA
cdr3_nt: TGTGCCAGCAGCTCGACAGTTGATCAGCCCCAGCATTTT
cdr3_aa: CASSSTVDQPQHF

v_call: TRBV27
d_call: NA
j_call: TRBJ1-6
clone_size: NA
cdr3_nt: TGTGCCAGCAGTCTTAAAAAAGCAGGGATTTACTATAATTCACCCCTCCACTTT
cdr3_aa: CASSLKKAGIYYNSPLHF

v_call: TRBV3-1/TRBV3-2
d_call: NA
j_call: TRBJ2-7
clone_size: NA
cdr3_nt: TGTGCCAGCAGCCTAGGTACAGGGATCGAGCAGTACTTC
cdr3_aa: CASSLGTGIEQYF

v_call: TRBV10-3
d_call: TRBD2
j_call: TRBJ2-3
clone_size: few
cdr3_nt: TGTGCCATCAGGGCTAGCGGGGGGAGCACAGATACGCAGTATTTT
cdr3_aa: CAIRASGGSTDTQYF

v_call: TRBV3-1/TRBV3-2
d_call: TRBD1
j_call: TRBJ2-7
clone_size: NA
cdr3_nt: TGTGCCAGCAGCCGGGCAGGGGGCATCTACGAGCAGTACTTC
cdr3_aa: CASSRAGGIYEQYF

v_call: TRBV30
d_call: NA
j_call: TRBJ2-3
clone_size: NA
cdr3_nt: TGTGCCTGGAGGAGGCGGATAAGGGGAGATACGCAGTATTTT
cdr3_aa: CAWRRRIRGDTQYF

v_call: TRBV29-1
d_call: NA
j_call: TRBJ2-2
clone_size: NA
cdr3_nt: TGCAGCGTTCGGTTACTCCACACCGGGGAGCTGTTTTTT
cdr3_aa: CSVRLLHTGELFF

v_call: TRBV7-9
d_call: NA
j_call: TRBJ2-7
clone_size: once
cdr3_nt: TGTGCCAGCAGCTTAGTCGGACAACTCTACGAGCAGTACTTC
cdr3_aa: CASSLVGQLYEQYF

v_call: TRBV18
d_call: TRBD1
j_call: TRBJ2-1
clone_size: once
cdr3_nt: TGTGCCAGCTCACCAGCCTCGGACAGGTTGGAGAATGAGCAGTTCTTC
cdr3_aa: CASSPASDRLENEQFF

v_call: TRBV18
d_call: TRBD2
j_call: TRBJ2-1
clone_size: NA
cdr3_nt: TGTGCCAGCTCGCCTAGCGGGGCCAGCTCCTACAATGAGCAGTTCTTC
cdr3_aa: CASSPSGASSYNEQFF

v_call: TRBV7-2
d_call: NA
j_call: TRBJ2-7
clone_size: few
cdr3_nt: TGTGCCAGCAGCTTAGTGACAGGTTACCTCTCCTACGAGCAGTACTTC
cdr3_aa: CASSLVTGYLSYEQYF

v_call: TRBV5-1
d_call: NA
j_call: TRBJ2-7
clone_size: NA
cdr3_nt: TGCGCCAGCAGAGACACCTCCTACGAGCAGTACTTC
cdr3_aa: CASRDTSYEQYF

v_call: TRBV6-5
d_call: NA
j_call: TRBJ2-1
clone_size: NA
cdr3_nt: TGTGCCAGCAGTTCAATCTCAGGTAGCTCCTACAATGAGCAGTTCTTC
cdr3_aa: CASSSISGSSYNEQFF

v_call: TRBV9
d_call: NA
j_call: TRBJ1-4
clone_size: NA
cdr3_nt: TGTGCCAGCAGCGTAGAATGGGGAGGGCTTAATGAAAAACTGTTTTTT
cdr3_aa: CASSVEWGGLNEKLFF

v_call: TRBV5-8
d_call: NA
j_call: TRBJ1-5
clone_size: NA
cdr3_nt: TGTGCCAGCAGCCCCCGAGGGCGGACAGACCAGCCCCAGCATTTT
cdr3_aa: CASSPRGRTDQPQHF

v_call: TRBV9
d_call: TRBD1
j_call: TRBJ1-2
clone_size: NA
cdr3_nt: TGTGCCAGCAGCGTAGCAGGGGGAGCTTTTCATGGCTACACCTTC
cdr3_aa: CASSVAGGAFHGYTF

v_call: TRBV3-1/TRBV3-2
d_call: TRBD2
j_call: TRBJ2-7
clone_size: NA
cdr3_nt: TGTGCCAGCAGCCTACAGAGCGGGGGGTCTGACTACGAGCAGTACTTC
cdr3_aa: CASSLQSGGSDYEQYF

v_call: TRBV5-4
d_call: NA
j_call: TRBJ2-1
clone_size: NA
cdr3_nt: TGTGCCAGCAGCTTGGAAACGGGACTGTCCTACAATGAGCAGTTCTTC
cdr3_aa: CASSLETGLSYNEQFF

v_call: TRBV12-3/TRBV12-4
d_call: NA
j_call: TRBJ2-7
clone_size: once
cdr3_nt: TGTGCCAGCACCAAGACACCCTCCTACGAGCAGTACTTC
cdr3_aa: CASTKTPSYEQYF

v_call: TRBV5-4
d_call: TRBD1
j_call: TRBJ1-2
clone_size: once
cdr3_nt: TGTGCCAGCAGCCCACAGGGGTCGTTAGCCTATGGCTACACCTTC
cdr3_aa: CASSPQGSLAYGYTF

v_call: TRBV27
d_call: TRBD1
j_call: TRBJ1-1
clone_size: NA
cdr3_nt: TGTGCCAGCAGTATGACAGGGATGAGTGCTTTCTTT
cdr3_aa: CASSMTGMSAFF